This T cell receptor (beta chain) emerged from a study of CD8 T cells in ankylosing spondylitis. Study observations and caveats: A motif of 7 to 9 highly homologous TCR beta variants was seen as apparently characteristic of ankylosing spondylitis blood. Disease-linked clones reportedly concentrated significantly in matched ankylosing spondylitis synovial fluid.

TCRdb re-analysed the 5' RACE reads in MiXCR, keeping a single row per CDR3 protein. The table lists some 400,000 distinct CDR3 sequences, 20% to 25% of them singletons. As for this clonotype: Antigen: not known.

The CDR3 sequence is 14 residues long. From germline, CDR1 is SGHAT and CDR2 FQDESV (reference sequence). The V gene lost 5 bases and the J gene lost 0 bases, with 11 bases spanning the gap. The rearrangement joins TRBV11-1 to TRBJ2-7; D gene ambiguous. The source material was blood, either unsorted or a sorted T cell fraction (not recorded which). This TCR was sampled from a male donor with ankylosing spondylitis. As DNA, the CDR3 is TGTGCCAGCAGCCCCTTTGCTAGCTCCTACGAGCAGTACTTC. Its protein is CASSPFASSYEQYF.